These 10 T cell receptor beta chains originate from one sample sequenced in a study of shared clonotypes between healthy human individuals. Assay: immunoSEQ multiplex PCR; the TCRdb copy retains only in-frame clones and omits some. The sample lists over 2 million clones, 92% occurring once. The sequenced material came from naive CD4+ T cells from PBMCs. Subset denoted: CD45RA+ positively selected. The receptor set was obtained from a man between 18 and 35 years old in good health. Some clones in this sample may be carry-over from other donors' samples.

The rearrangement joins TRBV6-5 to TRBJ2-5; TRBD2 matches 8 bases. J gave up 5 bases and V 9 bases, and 5 bases lay outside the gene matches. CDR1 is MNHEY, CDR2 SVGAGI, per germline. The CDR3 has 12 amino acids. CDR3 loop: CASKAGEETQYF. In DNA form, the CDR3 reads TGTGCCAGTAAAGCGGGAGAGGAGACCCAGTACTTC.

The chain is built from TRBV9 and TRBJ2-1; D may match TRBD1 or TRBD2 (5 bases each). This CDR3 has 15 amino acids. The germline gives CDR1 SGDLS, CDR2 YYNGEE. V was clipped by 4 bases and J by 4 bases, with 15 bases between them. CDR3 sequence (DNA): TGTGCCAGCAGCCTTAGAGGGGATGAGTACAATGAGCAGTTCTTC. This gives the protein CASSLRGDEYNEQFF.

In this sample, this clone turned up once. The gene calls are TRBV30 and TRBJ2-7; TRBD1 is a possible D gene (7 bases). CDR1 and CDR2 (germline): GTSNPN, SVGIG (reference sequence). CDR3 size: 12 residues. V gave up 5 bases and J gave up 3 bases, with 11 bases separating them. The CDR3 DNA reads TGTGCCTGGGGAGGGGGCCACTACGAGCAGTACTTC. Protein sequence: CAWGGGHYEQYF.

On this clone itself: Additional DNA sequences in this sample encode the identical CDR3. The chain uses TRBV28 and TRBJ1-5; no reliable D call. This CDR3 spans 14 amino acids. Trimming removed 2 bases at V and 6 bases at J, with 11 bases between. The germline V gene encodes CDR1 MDHEN and CDR2 SYDVKM. The CDR3: CASSLTRGGQPQHF. As DNA, the CDR3 is TGTGCCAGCAGTTTAACCCGTGGCGGTCAGCCCCAGCATTTT.

In regard to this clone: A read error may account for a junction end that differs from germline. The chain combines TRBV28 with TRBJ2-7, with 8 bases identical to TRBD2. This CDR3 is 15 amino acids long. Germline CDR1 and CDR2: MDHEN and SYDVKM. The CDR3 sequence is CASRFNRGRSSEQYF. The DNA of the CDR3 is TGTGCCAGCAGGTTTAACCGCGGGAGGTCCTCCGAGCAGTACTTC.

This clone was seen a few times. The V gene is TRBV10-3, the J gene TRBJ1-5, with 9 bases that match TRBD1. With 3 bases clipped from V and 4 bases from J, the junction kept 7 bases outside the gene matches. CDR1 and CDR2 from the germline V gene are ENHRY and SYGVKD. This CDR3 has 16 residues. CDR3 nucleotide sequence: TGTGCCATCAGTGACGCCCAGGGACAGGGAAATCAGCCCCAGCATTTT. Protein sequence: CAISDAQGQGNQPQHF.

This rearrangement joins TRBV7-3 to TRBJ2-3; D is uncertain. Germline CDR1 reads SGHTA; CDR2 reads FQGTGA. CDR3 length: 13 residues. V was clipped by 1 base and J by 5 bases, with 7 bases between them. The CDR3 DNA reads as TGTGCCAGCAGCTTAAACTCCGTAGATACGCAGTATTTT. It yields the protein CASSLNSVDTQYF.

The chain carries TRBV30 and TRBJ1-2; possible D gene TRBD1, 5 bases. V was trimmed by 2 bases and J by 8 bases, leaving 21 bases between them. This CDR3 has 15 residues. CDR1 is GTSNPN, CDR2 SVGIG, per germline (reference sequence). The CDR3 DNA follows: TGTGCCTGGAGTAAGTTCGGGGGTCCTTCAGTAGGCTACACCTTC. Protein sequence: CAWSKFGGPSVGYTF.

The rearrangement uses TRBV2 and TRBJ2-7; TRBD1 is a possible D gene (6 bases). The CDR3 has 13 residues. Germline V gives CDR1 SNHLY, CDR2 FYNNEI. V lost 5 bases and J 3 bases, leaving 11 bases between the germline ends. CDR3 region: CASSMDSDYEQYF. CDR3 DNA sequence: TGTGCCAGCAGTATGGACAGCGACTACGAGCAGTACTTC.

The chain employs TRBV6-6 and TRBJ2-7, with D perhaps assigned TRBD1 or TRBD2 (5 bases each). Looked up from germline, CDR1 is MNHNY and CDR2 is SVGAGI (reference sequence). V gave up 2 bases and J gave up 4 bases, with 15 bases separating them. This CDR3 is 15 amino acids long. The CDR3 DNA follows: TGTGCCAGCAGTTACGCCGGGGCGCAGATTTACGAGCAGTACTTC. Its translation: CASSYAGAQIYEQYF.